The source of this TCR beta chain is a study of tumor-infiltrating lymphocytes in primary liver carcinoma. Germline DNA was extracted alongside blood RNA, which was obtained from unsorted whole blood. Infection with HBV was chronic in patients; they were treatment-naive. Before any surgery took place, four milliliters of peripheral blood were collected. With around 490 ng total RNA as template and a constant-region primer, TCR beta cDNA was made. Libraries for TCR beta were built through three nested multiplex PCR rounds, which together made up a slightly modified ARM-PCR procedure. Primers for the first two PCR rounds were TRBV1-TRBV30 forward primers and a C-beta reverse primer (about 9 cycles per round). TCRdb itself ran the multiplex PCR reads through MiXCR, one entry per CDR3 protein. Of 300,000 to 350,000 distinct CDR3 sequences listed, less than 70% are singletons. Study-level results: Comparison of CD4+ and CD8+ repertoires was precluded by bulk unsorted samples. Tumors had a top-250-clone fraction that was significantly higher than blood (p = 0.039).

The CDR3 spans 13 residues. CDR1 is SGHVS, CDR2 FQNEAQ, per germline. A word on this clonotype: Its target is unknown. A read error may account for a junction end that differs from germline.

This clonotype originated in a man aged 40-49 years with primary liver carcinoma and hepatitis B virus infection. The material sequenced was peripheral blood. The chain joins TRBV7-8 to TRBJ2-1, with 9 bases lining up with TRBD1. Here the CDR3 reads CANSTGTGNEQFF. As DNA, the CDR3 is TGTGCCAACAGCACCGGGACAGGGAATGAGCAGTTCTTC.